This T cell receptor (beta chain) was sequenced during a study of T cells after yellow fever vaccination. Whole-study context: Fractions of low cell number were prepared using SMART-Seq v4 Ultra Low Input. The study's findings and limits: Faster peaking, at day 5 versus 15, marked a secondary response that was weaker.

In germline, CDR1 is MNHEY, CDR2 SMNVEV (reference sequence). The CDR3 extends over 16 amino acids. Trimming took 2 bases from V and 0 from J, leaving 10 bases between them. Note on this clonotype: Antigen specificity is unknown.

TCRdb re-derived calls from the 5' RACE reads in MiXCR, one entry per CDR3 protein. Counted here are roughly 340,000 distinct CDR3 sequences, more than 8.5% occurring once; the ten biggest clones make up roughly 18%. The source was PBMCs, collected on the day of the first yellow fever vaccination. This chain joins TRBV27 and TRBJ1-4; D is uncertain. This clonotype originated in a man younger than 35 who received the YFV17D yellow fever vaccine. In nucleotides, the CDR3 is TGTGCCAGCAGTTTACAAGGGCACTCAACTAATGAAAAACTGTTTTTT. Protein: CASSLQGHSTNEKLFF. Based on the CDR3 plus reference TRBV27 and TRBJ1-4, the full variable domain is EAQVTQNPRYLITVTGKKLTVTCSQNMNHEYMSWYRQDPGLGLRQIYYSMNVEVTDKGDVPEGYKVSRKEKRNFPLILESPSPNQTSLYFCASSLQGHSTNEKLFFGSGTQLSVL.